This entry lists 26 T cell receptor beta chains sequenced from one sample in a study of cytomegalovirus exposure and HLA in healthy donors. A multiplex PCR was run with 60 Vbeta primers and 13 Jbeta primers. Produced via immunoSEQ multiplex PCR; TCRdb's table is partial and in-frame only. The repertoire has 150,000 to 200,000 clones, about 81% of them found once; the top ten carry just under 3%. Sequenced sample: PBMCs. These receptors were obtained from a woman between 45 and 65 years old in good health and CMV-seropositive.

V gene TRBV7-9 combines with J gene TRBJ1-1; no clear D. CDR1 is SEHNR and CDR2 is FQNEAQ in the germline V gene (reference sequence). The CDR3 sequence is 12 residues long. Trimming took off 2 bases at V and 4 bases at J, with 5 bases between the two ends. CDR3 in DNA: TGTGCCAGCAGCTTACGGGGCACTGAAGCTTTCTTT. Its translation: CASSLRGTEAFF.

The V and J genes are TRBV4-2 and TRBJ2-1; 12 nucleotides line up with TRBD2. The CDR3 runs to 18 residues. Germline-derived CDR1 and CDR2 are LGHNA and YNFKEQ. J was trimmed by 10 bases and V by 0 bases; bases with no gene match: 13. The DNA for the CDR3 is TGTGCCAGCAGCCAAGAGGGGTCTCTAGCGGGGGGGAGAGGGGAGCAGTTCTTC. Amino acid sequence: CASSQEGSLAGGRGEQFF.

The chain employs TRBV2 and TRBJ2-6; D gene uncertain. Between the trimmed V and J ends, which lost 5 bases and 4 bases, there was a span of 3 bases. The CDR3 contains 12 residues. Looked up from germline, CDR1 is SNHLY and CDR2 is FYNNEI. The CDR3 sequence: CASSLGANVLTF. The CDR3, as DNA: TGTGCCAGCAGTCTAGGGGCCAACGTCCTGACTTTC. Together with reference TRBV2 and TRBJ2-6, the CDR3 gives the full variable domain: EPEVTQTPSHQVTQMGQEVILRCVPISNHLYFYWYRQILGQKVEFLVSFYNNEISEKSEIFDDQFSVERPDGSNFTLKIRSTKLEDSAMYFCASSLGANVLTFGAGSRLTVL.

This clone turned up a few times. The rearrangement uses TRBV4-1 and TRBJ2-5; the match to TRBD1 covers 7 bases. CDR3 length equals 17 residues. The ends lost 4 bases at V and 1 base at J; junction bases unmatched: 12. Germline values: CDR1 MGHRA, CDR2 YSYEKL. The CDR3, as DNA: TGCGCCAGCAGCCGGGATCCGGGACAGAATTTCCAAGAGACCCAGTACTTC. Its translation: CASSRDPGQNFQETQYF.

This sequence joins TRBV5-1 and TRBJ2-1; a possible D gene is TRBD2 (7 bases). CDR3 length: 14 amino acids. V dropped 4 bases and J dropped 9 bases, with 17 bases sitting between them. Germline V CDR1 and CDR2: SGHRS, YFSETQ. CDR3 residues: CASSEGGGGSEQFF. CDR3 sequence (DNA): TGCGCCAGCAGCGAGGGGGGCGGGGGATCTGAGCAGTTCTTC. The full variable domain, its missing parts supplied by reference TRBV5-1 and TRBJ2-1, is KAGVTQTPRYLIKTRGQQVTLSCSPISGHRSVSWYQQTPGQGLQFLFEYFSETQRNKGNFPGRFSGRQFSNSRSEMNVSTLELGDSALYLCASSEGGGGSEQFFGPGTRLTVL.

The chain couples TRBV18 to TRBJ2-1; TRBD1 matches 9 bases. The germline V gene encodes CDR1 KGHSH and CDR2 LQKENI. CDR3 size: 14 residues. Trimming took 3 bases from V and 7 from J; bases not matched to a gene: 4. CDR3 in amino acids: CASSPDRGLNEQFF. CDR3 sequence (DNA): TGTGCCAGCTCACCGGACAGGGGCCTTAATGAGCAGTTCTTC.

The CDR3 coding sequence is TGCGCCAGCAGTGGGACTAGCGGGGGGCCCACCGTGGGCAATGAGCAGTTCTTC. Encoded protein: CASSGTSGGPTVGNEQFF. The V and J genes are TRBV5-1 and TRBJ2-1, with TRBD2 identical over 15 bases. CDR3 size: 18 residues. Trimming took 5 bases from V and 6 from J; bases not matched to a gene: 12. Germline CDR1 is SGHRS and CDR2 is YFSETQ.

V and J are TRBV4-1 and TRBJ1-3, with TRBD1 matching over 7 bases. Germline-derived CDR1 and CDR2 are MGHRA and YSYEKL. Trimming removed 4 bases from V and 4 bases from J; junction bases left unmatched: 7. The CDR3 totals 15 residues. CDR3: CASSPTGTSGNTIYF. CDR3 in DNA: TGCGCCAGCAGCCCGACAGGGACGTCGGGAAACACCATATATTTT.

This clone was found a few times. CDR3 amino acids: CASSLRGNTGELFF. CDR3 DNA sequence: TGCGCCAGCAGTCTTAGAGGGAACACCGGGGAGCTGTTTTTT. This chain joins TRBV5-1 and TRBJ2-2; D unclear. The CDR3 loop spans 14 amino acids. The germline V gene has CDR1 SGHRS and CDR2 YFSETQ. With 5 bases removed from V and 1 base from J, the gap between germline ends came to 9 bases.

The V gene is TRBV15, the J gene TRBJ2-3; a possible D gene is TRBD1 (5 bases). CDR1 is LNHNV, CDR2 YYDKDF, per germline (reference sequence). Trimming left V 0 bases short and J 0 bases short, with 10 bases between. The CDR3 runs to 16 residues. The CDR3 sequence: CATSRDQSGSTDTQYF. The DNA for the CDR3 is TGTGCCACCAGCAGAGATCAATCAGGGAGCACAGATACGCAGTATTTT.

This chain connects TRBV6-1 to TRBJ1-1; 10 positions agree with TRBD1. The CDR3 loop spans 17 amino acids. Germline CDR1 MNHNS, CDR2 SASEGT. The junction had 5 bases not matched to a gene; V was cut back by 0 bases and J by 1 base. CDR3 loop: CASSEAGGQGRNTEAFF. The CDR3 DNA sequence: TGTGCCAGCAGTGAAGCGGGGGGACAGGGGAGGAACACTGAAGCTTTCTTT.

The table lists this clone with a few counts. V is TRBV4-2 and J is TRBJ2-3, with D possibly TRBD2 on 6 matching bases. V was cut by 3 bases and J by 2 bases, with 9 bases left in between. Germline assignment: CDR1 LGHNA and CDR2 YNFKEQ. The CDR3 totals 14 residues. The CDR3 spells CASSQRLVTDTQYF. CDR3 in DNA: TGTGCCAGCAGCCAGAGACTAGTCACAGATACGCAGTATTTT.

The CDR3 loop reads CASSQDRGAHGYTF. The CDR3 nucleotides are TGTGCCAGCAGCCAAGATCGGGGGGCGCATGGCTACACCTTC. The chain has TRBV14 and TRBJ1-2; a weak D match, TRBD1 (6 bases). CDR1 is SGHDN and CDR2 is FVKESK in the germline V gene. The length of the CDR3 is 14 residues. V was pared by 0 bases and J by 6 bases, with 11 bases between.

J is TRBJ2-1 and V is TRBV7-2; 7 positions match TRBD2. The CDR3 has 16 residues. With 1 base clipped from V and 1 base from J, the junction kept 4 bases outside the gene matches. The germline gives CDR1 SGHTA, CDR2 FQGNSA. CDR3 residues: CASSLDGGGSYNEQFF. The CDR3 DNA reads as TGTGCCAGCAGCTTAGATGGCGGGGGTTCCTACAATGAGCAGTTCTTC.

The V gene is TRBV29-1, the J gene TRBJ2-3; 8 nucleotides line up with TRBD2. Germline V gene lookup returns CDR1 SQVTM and CDR2 ANQGSEA. After removal of 5 bases from V and 2 bases from J, the junction contained 18 bases not matched to a gene. The CDR3 spans 18 residues. This CDR3 is CSVHRAQRGSYNTDTQYF. In DNA form, the CDR3 reads TGCAGCGTTCACAGGGCCCAGCGGGGGTCCTACAACACAGATACGCAGTATTTT.

The chain has TRBV20-1 and TRBJ1-3, with D unclear. Trimming took 4 bases from V and 4 from J, leaving 5 bases between them. CDR3 length: 11 residues. CDR1 is DFQATT and CDR2 is SNEGSKA in the germline V gene (reference sequence). The DNA for the CDR3 is TGCAGTGCTATACAGGGAAACACCATATATTTT. Amino acid sequence: CSAIQGNTIYF.

CDR3 amino acids: CASSGAFDSMAFF. The CDR3 DNA is TGTGCCAGCAGCGGAGCATTTGACAGTATGGCTTTCTTT. This chain uses TRBV9 with TRBJ1-1; perhaps TRBD1 as D (5 bases). V lost 3 bases, J lost 11 bases, and 17 bases lay in between. Germline V CDR1 and CDR2: SGDLS, YYNGEE. The CDR3 has 13 amino acids.

This clone appeared a few times. The gene calls are TRBV5-4 and TRBJ2-3; D is unresolved. V shed 4 bases and J shed 4 bases, with 7 bases lying between them. The length of the CDR3 is 12 residues. CDR1 SGHNT and CDR2 YYREEE come from the germline V gene (reference sequence). The CDR3 is CASSPPADTQYF. The CDR3 region has the DNA TGTGCCAGCAGCCCGCCGGCAGATACGCAGTATTTT.

This clone was counted between two and nine times. This chain uses TRBV4-1 with TRBJ2-5; no reliable D call. The CDR3 spans 14 residues. Germline CDR1 and CDR2: MGHRA and YSYEKL. V lost 1 base to trimming and J lost 2 bases, with 8 bases between them. CDR3 in DNA: TGCGCCAGCAGCCAAGTTTCCGTACAAGAGACCCAGTACTTC. Translating it yields CASSQVSVQETQYF.

Details on this clone: This CDR3 is also generated by other DNA sequences in the sample. The rearrangement links TRBV7-8 to TRBJ2-5; D is possibly TRBD1 (7 bases). The CDR3 extends over 17 amino acids. Deletions cut 5 bases from V and 4 bases from J, with 23 bases between. CDR1 and CDR2 from the germline V gene are SGHVS and FQNEAQ. For the CDR3, the DNA is TGTGCCAGCAGCCGCCGCCGAGGCAGGGGGGCCGTAGAGACCCAGTACTTC. Amino acids: CASSRRRGRGAVETQYF.

This clone was counted only a few times. The CDR3 reads CASSQAYGQYGYTF. For the CDR3, the DNA is TGTGCCAGCAGCCAGGCTTATGGACAGTATGGCTACACCTTC. The rearrangement links TRBV11-1 to TRBJ1-2; D possibly corresponds to TRBD1 (6 bases). Germline V gene lookup returns CDR1 SGHAT and CDR2 FQDESV (reference sequence). This CDR3 is 14 amino acids long. Deletions cut 5 bases from V and 5 bases from J, with 15 bases between. Together with reference TRBV11-1 and TRBJ1-2, the CDR3 gives the full variable domain: EAEVAQSPRYKITEKSQAVAFWCDPISGHATLYWYRQILGQGPELLVQFQDESVVDDSQLPKDRFSAERLKGVDSTLKIQPAELGDSAMYLCASSQAYGQYGYTFGSGTRLTVV.

V is TRBV15 and J is TRBJ1-2; 10 nucleotides match TRBD1. This CDR3 is built from 16 residues. Germline-derived CDR1 and CDR2 are LNHNV and YYDKDF (reference sequence). J gave up 7 bases and V 4 bases, and 12 bases lay outside the gene matches. Here the CDR3 DNA reads TGTGCCACCAGCAAAAACCTAGGACAGGGGGAAAGTGGCTACACCTTC. Encoded protein: CATSKNLGQGESGYTF. Based on the CDR3 plus reference TRBV15 and TRBJ1-2, the full variable domain is DAMVIQNPRYQVTQFGKPVTLSCSQTLNHNVMYWYQQKSSQAPKLLFHYYDKDFNNEADTPDNFQSRRPNTSFCFLDIRSPGLGDTAMYLCATSKNLGQGESGYTFGSGTRLTVV.

The sample holds a few counts of this clone. The rearrangement joins TRBV19 to TRBJ1-1; D gene unclear. CDR1 is LNHDA, CDR2 SQIVND, per germline (reference sequence). Trimming took off 2 bases at V and 4 bases at J, with 8 bases between the two ends. CDR3 length: 13 amino acids. The CDR3: CASSISVLTEAFF. The DNA of the CDR3 is TGTGCCAGTAGTATATCGGTGCTCACTGAAGCTTTCTTT.

V usage is TRBV27 and J usage is TRBJ1-6; D might be TRBD1 (6 bases). The CDR3 covers 20 residues. Per germline, CDR1 MNHEY and CDR2 SMNVEV (reference sequence). Trimming stripped 4 bases from V and 5 bases from J, with 27 bases between. The CDR3 coding sequence is TGTGCCAGCAGTTCGCGACCATGGACAGATAGAGGGTCCCATAATTCACCCCTCCACTTT. Its translation: CASSSRPWTDRGSHNSPLHF.

This chain uses TRBV11-2 with TRBJ1-1, with a possible D match to TRBD1 (5 bases). CDR1 SGHAT and CDR2 FQNNGV come from the germline V gene. CDR3 length: 17 amino acids. The V gene lost 0 bases and the J gene lost 1 base, with 15 bases spanning the gap. CDR3 amino acids: CASSLDRVDSGNTEAFF. The CDR3 DNA is TGTGCCAGCAGCTTAGATCGGGTCGACAGTGGGAACACTGAAGCTTTCTTT.

The rearrangement joins TRBV11-2 to TRBJ2-1, with TRBD2 identical over 8 bases. The CDR3 totals 20 residues. CDR1 and CDR2 (germline): SGHAT, FQNNGV. V lost 0 bases, J lost 2 bases, and 15 bases stayed unmatched. This CDR3 is CASSLDRWGGAGRAYNEQFF. The CDR3 coding sequence is TGTGCCAGCAGCTTAGATAGGTGGGGGGGGGCCGGGAGGGCCTACAATGAGCAGTTCTTC. The whole variable domain, remainder taken from reference TRBV11-2 and TRBJ2-1, is EAGVAQSPRYKIIEKRQSVAFWCNPISGHATLYWYQQILGQGPKLLIQFQNNGVVDDSQLPKDRFSAERLKGVDSTLKIQPAKLEDSAVYLCASSLDRWGGAGRAYNEQFFGPGTRLTVL.